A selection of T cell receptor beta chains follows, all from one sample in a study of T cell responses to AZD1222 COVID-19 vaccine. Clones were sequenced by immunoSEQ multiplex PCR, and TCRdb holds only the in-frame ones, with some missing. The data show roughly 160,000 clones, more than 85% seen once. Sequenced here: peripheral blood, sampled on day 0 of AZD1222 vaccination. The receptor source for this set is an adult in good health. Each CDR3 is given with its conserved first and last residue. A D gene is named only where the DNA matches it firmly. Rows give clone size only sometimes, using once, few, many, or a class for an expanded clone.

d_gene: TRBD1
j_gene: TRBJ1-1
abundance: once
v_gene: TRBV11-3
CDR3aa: CASSLGQAYTEAFF
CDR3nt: TGTGCCAGCAGCTTGGGACAGGCCTACACTGAAGCTTTCTTT

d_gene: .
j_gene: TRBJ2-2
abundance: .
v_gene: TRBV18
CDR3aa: CASSPNQGAATGELFF
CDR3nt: TGTGCCAGCTCCCCCAACCAAGGAGCGGCCACCGGGGAGCTGTTTTTT

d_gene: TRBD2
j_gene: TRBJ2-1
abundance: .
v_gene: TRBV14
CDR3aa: CASATSGGSGEQFF
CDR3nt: TGTGCCAGCGCGACTAGCGGGGGGTCGGGGGAGCAGTTCTTC

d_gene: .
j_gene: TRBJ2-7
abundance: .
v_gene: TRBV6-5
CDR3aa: CASRKLVMTYEQYF
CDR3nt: TGTGCCAGCCGAAAACTAGTCATGACCTACGAGCAGTACTTC

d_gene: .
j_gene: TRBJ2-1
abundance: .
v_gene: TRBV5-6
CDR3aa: CASSYPTGTINEQFF
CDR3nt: TGTGCCAGCAGCTATCCCACCGGGACGATCAATGAGCAGTTCTTC

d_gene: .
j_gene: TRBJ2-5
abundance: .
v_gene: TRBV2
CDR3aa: CASIGQPQETQYF
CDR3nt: TGTGCCAGCATAGGCCAGCCCCAAGAGACCCAGTACTTC

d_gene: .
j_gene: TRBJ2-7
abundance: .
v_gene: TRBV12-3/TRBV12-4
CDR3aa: CASSFFIYEQYF
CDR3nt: TGTGCCAGCAGTTTCTTCATCTACGAGCAGTACTTC

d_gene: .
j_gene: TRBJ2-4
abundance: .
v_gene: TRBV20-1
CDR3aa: CSASSARTAKNIQYF
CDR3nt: TGCAGTGCTAGTTCCGCTAGGACAGCCAAAAACATTCAGTACTTC

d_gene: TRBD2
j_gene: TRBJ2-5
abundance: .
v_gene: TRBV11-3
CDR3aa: CASSSWGERGDQETQYF
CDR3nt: TGTGCCAGCAGCTCTTGGGGGGAGCGGGGGGACCAAGAGACCCAGTACTTC

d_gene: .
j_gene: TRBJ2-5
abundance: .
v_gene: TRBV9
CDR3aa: CASSVGRGQETQYF
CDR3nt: TGTGCCAGCAGCGTAGGTCGGGGACAAGAGACCCAGTACTTC

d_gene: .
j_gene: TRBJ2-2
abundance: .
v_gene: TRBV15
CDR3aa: CATSRFRPGNTGELFF
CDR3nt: TGTGCCACCAGCAGGTTTAGGCCAGGGAACACCGGGGAGCTGTTTTTT

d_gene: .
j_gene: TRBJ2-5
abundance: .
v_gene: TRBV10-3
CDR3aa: CAISDWGKTQETQYF
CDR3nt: TGTGCCATCAGTGACTGGGGGAAAACTCAAGAGACCCAGTACTTC

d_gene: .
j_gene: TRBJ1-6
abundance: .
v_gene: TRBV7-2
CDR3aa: CASRDSGTSLHF
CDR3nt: TGTGCCAGCAGGGATTCAGGGACTTCCCTCCACTTT

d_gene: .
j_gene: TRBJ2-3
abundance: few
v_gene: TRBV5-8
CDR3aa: CASSIRDGSTDTQYF
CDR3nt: TGTGCCAGCAGTATCCGGGACGGAAGCACAGATACGCAGTATTTT

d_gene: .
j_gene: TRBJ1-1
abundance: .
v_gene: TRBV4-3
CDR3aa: CASSQVRGSNTEAFF
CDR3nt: TGCGCCAGCAGCCAAGTCAGGGGATCGAACACTGAAGCTTTCTTT

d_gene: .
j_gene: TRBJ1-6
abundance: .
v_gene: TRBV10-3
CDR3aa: CAISEDRNSPLHF
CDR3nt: TGTGCCATCAGTGAGGACCGGAATTCACCCCTCCACTTT

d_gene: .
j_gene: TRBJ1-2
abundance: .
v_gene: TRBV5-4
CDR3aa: CASSFDPAEIYGYTF
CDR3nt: TGTGCCAGCAGCTTCGACCCGGCCGAGATATATGGCTACACCTTC

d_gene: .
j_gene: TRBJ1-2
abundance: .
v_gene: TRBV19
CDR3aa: CASREGGYGYTF
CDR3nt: TGTGCCAGTCGGGAAGGGGGATATGGCTACACCTTC

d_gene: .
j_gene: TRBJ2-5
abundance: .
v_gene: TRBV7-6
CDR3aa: CASSLRFGGAETQYF
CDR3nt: TGTGCCAGCAGCTTAAGGTTTGGGGGGGCGGAGACCCAGTACTTC

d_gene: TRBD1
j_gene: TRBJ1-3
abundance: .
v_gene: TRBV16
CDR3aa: CASSPGTGDTIYF
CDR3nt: TGTGCCAGCAGCCCTGGGACAGGGGACACCATATATTTT

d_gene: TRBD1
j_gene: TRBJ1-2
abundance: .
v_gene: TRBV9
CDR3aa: CASSVGGTGGENGYTF
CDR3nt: TGTGCCAGCAGCGTAGGGGGAACAGGGGGCGAGAATGGCTACACCTTC

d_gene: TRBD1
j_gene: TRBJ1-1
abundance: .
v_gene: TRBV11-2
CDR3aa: CASSRYSQGAVGTEAFF
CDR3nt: TGTGCCAGCAGCCGGTATTCACAGGGGGCGGTTGGTACTGAAGCTTTCTTT

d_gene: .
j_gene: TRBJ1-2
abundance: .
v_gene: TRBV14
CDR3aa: CASSQDTDYGYTF
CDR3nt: TGTGCCAGCAGCCAAGATACCGACTATGGCTACACCTTC

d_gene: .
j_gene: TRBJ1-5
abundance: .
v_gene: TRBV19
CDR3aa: CASSIDGTGNQPQHF
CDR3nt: TGTGCCAGTAGTATAGACGGGACCGGCAATCAGCCCCAGCATTTT

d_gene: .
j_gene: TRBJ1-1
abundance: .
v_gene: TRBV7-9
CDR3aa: CASSPGPGGTEAFF
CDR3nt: TGTGCCAGCAGCCCGGGACCCGGAGGGACTGAAGCTTTCTTT

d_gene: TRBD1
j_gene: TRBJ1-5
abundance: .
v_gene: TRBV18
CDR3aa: CASSQGADQPQHF
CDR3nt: TGTGCCAGCTCGCAGGGGGCAGATCAGCCCCAGCATTTT

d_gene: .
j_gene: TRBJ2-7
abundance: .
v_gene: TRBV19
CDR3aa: CASKDSTSYEQYF
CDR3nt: TGTGCCAGTAAGGACAGCACCTCCTACGAGCAGTACTTC

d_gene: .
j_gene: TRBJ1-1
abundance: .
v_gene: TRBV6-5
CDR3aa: CASSYLENTEAFF
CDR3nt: TGTGCCAGCAGTTACCTCGAGAACACTGAAGCTTTCTTT

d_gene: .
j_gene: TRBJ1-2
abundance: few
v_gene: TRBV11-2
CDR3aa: CASSLEPGSSSGYTF
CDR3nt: TGTGCCAGCAGCTTAGAACCAGGATCCTCCTCCGGCTACACCTTC

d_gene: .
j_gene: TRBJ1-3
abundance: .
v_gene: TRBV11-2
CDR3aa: CASSFPISTIYF
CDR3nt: TGTGCCAGCAGCTTCCCGATTAGCACCATATATTTT

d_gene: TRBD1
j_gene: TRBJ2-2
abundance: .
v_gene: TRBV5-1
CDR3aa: CASIDRGDTGELFF
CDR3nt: TGCGCCAGCATTGACAGGGGCGACACCGGGGAGCTGTTTTTT

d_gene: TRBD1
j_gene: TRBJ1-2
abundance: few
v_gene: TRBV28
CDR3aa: CASSLGQSPSIYGYTF
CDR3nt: TGTGCCAGCAGTTTGGGACAGTCCCCCAGTATCTATGGCTACACCTTC

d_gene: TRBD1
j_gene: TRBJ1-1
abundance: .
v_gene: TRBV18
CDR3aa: CASSLSTGKNTEAFF
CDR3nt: TGTGCCAGCTCACTCTCGACAGGGAAGAACACTGAAGCTTTCTTT

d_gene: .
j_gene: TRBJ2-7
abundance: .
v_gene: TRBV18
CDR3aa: CASSPGISGFFYEQYF
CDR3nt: TGTGCCAGCTCACCAGGGATTAGCGGTTTCTTCTACGAGCAGTACTTC

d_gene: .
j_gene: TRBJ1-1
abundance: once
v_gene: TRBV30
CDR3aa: CAWSAQGTEAFF
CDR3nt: TGTGCCTGGAGTGCCCAGGGAACTGAAGCTTTCTTT

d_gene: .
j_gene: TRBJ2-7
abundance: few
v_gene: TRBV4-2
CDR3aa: CASSQVFFGTNTSTYEQYF
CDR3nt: TGTGCCAGCAGCCAAGTGTTCTTCGGGACCAACACATCGACCTACGAGCAGTACTTC

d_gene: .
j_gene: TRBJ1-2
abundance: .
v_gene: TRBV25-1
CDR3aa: CASSLGNYGYTF
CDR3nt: TGTGCCAGCAGTCTGGGGAACTATGGCTACACCTTC

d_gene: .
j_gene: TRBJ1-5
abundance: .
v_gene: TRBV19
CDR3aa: CASSMRGGQTTLSRPQHF
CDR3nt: TGTGCCAGTAGTATGCGCGGAGGACAGACGACTCTTTCTCGGCCCCAGCATTTT

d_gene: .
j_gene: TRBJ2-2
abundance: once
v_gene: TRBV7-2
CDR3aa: CASSSSMTNTGELFF
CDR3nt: TGTGCCAGCAGCTCGTCCATGACGAACACCGGGGAGCTGTTTTTT

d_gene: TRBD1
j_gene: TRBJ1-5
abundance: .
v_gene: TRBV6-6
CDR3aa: CASRTTGGISNQPQHF
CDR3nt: TGTGCCAGCAGGACAACAGGGGGAATTAGCAATCAGCCCCAGCATTTT

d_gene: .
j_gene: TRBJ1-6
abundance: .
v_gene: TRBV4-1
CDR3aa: CASRNGGSYNSPLHF
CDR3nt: TGCGCCAGCAGGAATGGGGGCTCCTATAATTCACCCCTCCACTTT

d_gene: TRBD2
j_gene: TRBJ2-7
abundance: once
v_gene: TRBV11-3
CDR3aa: CASSLMAGVSYEQYF
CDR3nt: TGTGCCAGCAGCTTAATGGCGGGGGTCTCCTACGAGCAGTACTTC